These 4 T cell receptor beta chains originate from one sample sequenced in a study of Ad26.COV2.S vaccination and SARS-CoV-2 variants. As for treatment: roughly 19 received Ad26.COV2.S at low or high dose, single or two shots; roughly 5 received placebo; per-sample allocation not given. Sampling occurred on day 63 after the first vaccine or placebo injection. Here immunoSEQ multiplex PCR was the method, and the copy in TCRdb shows in-frame clones only, minus some. This table holds hundreds of thousands of clones, 89% found once. The sample consisted of peripheral blood, taken in a trial of Ad26.COV2.S vaccine versus placebo. The origin of the receptors is a person between 18 and 60 years old who received the Ad26.COV2.S COVID-19 vaccine or a placebo.

The genes are TRBV7-9 and TRBJ2-1; 7 nucleotides match TRBD1. Per germline, CDR1 SEHNR and CDR2 FQNEAQ (reference sequence). V lost 5 bases and J lost 8; bases outside the gene matches: 3. This CDR3 is built from 12 residues. CDR3 sequence: CASSDTGDEQFF. CDR3 DNA sequence: TGTGCCAGCAGCGATACAGGGGATGAGCAGTTCTTC.

This chain joins TRBV24-1 and TRBJ2-1; no definite D call. With 0 bases removed from V and 15 bases from J, the gap between germline ends came to 14 bases. CDR3 size: 13 residues. Germline-derived CDR1 and CDR2 are KGHDR and SFDVKD. The CDR3 protein is CATSDLGQEELFF. In DNA form, the CDR3 reads TGTGCCACCAGTGATTTGGGGCAGGAAGAACTGTTCTTC.

The genes are TRBV5-1 and TRBJ2-7; weak D call: TRBD1 (6 bases). This CDR3 has 13 amino acids. V lost 4 bases and J 5 bases, leaving 13 bases between the germline ends. In germline, CDR1 is SGHRS, CDR2 YFSETQ. The CDR3 region has the DNA TGCGCCAGCAGCGCCGGGACATTGAACGAGCAGTACTTC. It specifies CASSAGTLNEQYF.

CDR3 nucleotide sequence: TGCGCCAGCAGCTTGGCCCCCCAAGGACAGGGAGGCTCTGGAAACACCATATATTTT. Translating it yields CASSLAPQGQGGSGNTIYF. This sequence joins TRBV5-1 and TRBJ1-3; the match to TRBD1 covers 8 bases. Germline V lookup: CDR1 SGHRS, CDR2 YFSETQ. The CDR3 runs 19 residues. Trimming cost V 0 bases and J 0 bases; bases outside gene matches: 11.